This T cell receptor (beta chain) was identified in a study of blood T cell repertoires in COVID-19. At the level of the study: Samples representing acute and convalescent COVID-19 were sourced from the United States, Italy and Spain. T cells, B-cell-depleted T cells, or PBMCs provided the cDNA or gDNA that served as material.

The V end was cut by 11 bases, the J end by 7 bases, with 24 bases between. The CDR3 is made up of 15 amino acids. Germline V gene sequence: CDR1 SNHLY, CDR2 FYNNEI. Using immunoSEQ multiplex PCR, the repertoire was profiled, and TCRdb retains in-frame clones only, with some absent. The sample contains approximately 250,000 clones, around nine tenths of which appear only once. This chain joins TRBV2 and TRBJ2-1; D may be TRBD2 (6 bases). The TCR originated in a young man with active or convalescent COVID-19. The specimen was peripheral blood. The CDR3 is CARRVWGEAANEQFF. CDR3 nucleotide sequence: TGTGCCCGTCGGGTTTGGGGGGAAGCGGCGAATGAGCAGTTCTTC.